The 18 T cell receptor beta chains in this list originate from one sample, sequenced in a study of blood T cell repertoires in COVID-19. Produced via immunoSEQ multiplex PCR; TCRdb's table is partial and in-frame only. The profile shows roughly 150,000 clones, approximately 85% of them singletons. The sequenced sample consisted of peripheral blood. The receptors derive from a man aged 50-59 years with acute or convalescent COVID-19.

This clone was seen more than once but under ten times. The chain is built from TRBV6-5 and TRBJ2-1, with TRBD2 matching 13 bases. The CDR3 runs to 14 residues. The germline V gene encodes CDR1 MNHEY and CDR2 SVGAGI. Germline trimming cut 1 base from V and 9 bases from J; bases unmatched to any gene: 0. CDR3 protein: CASSYWTSGSEQFF. Here the CDR3 DNA reads TGTGCCAGCAGTTACTGGACTAGCGGGAGTGAGCAGTTCTTC.

The V and J genes are TRBV6-6 and TRBJ1-6; 9 nucleotides line up with TRBD1. The CDR3 covers 14 residues. CDR1 and CDR2 (germline): MNHNY, SVGAGI (reference sequence). The V segment lost 7 bases and the J segment 5 bases; nucleotides outside the gene matches: 3. The chain's CDR3 is CASTRTGDNSPLHF. The CDR3 DNA sequence: TGTGCCAGCACTCGGACAGGGGATAATTCACCCCTCCACTTT.

The chain has TRBV11-3 and TRBJ2-7; D ambiguous. Germline CDR1 reads SGHNT; CDR2 reads YENEEA. V was shortened by 2 bases and J by 2 bases, with 7 bases between the two germline ends. The CDR3 is made up of 13 amino acids. The CDR3 bases are TGTGCCAGCAGCTTACCGCCTACCTACGAGCAGTACTTC. The encoded protein is CASSLPPTYEQYF.

The rearrangement uses TRBV28 and TRBJ2-2, with D perhaps TRBD1 (5 bases). This CDR3 region has 15 residues. V was cut by 3 bases and J by 5 bases, with 13 bases left in between. Germline V gene lookup returns CDR1 MDHEN and CDR2 SYDVKM. The CDR3 sequence: CASSFSQGLTGELFF. Written as DNA, the CDR3 is TGTGCCAGCAGTTTCAGTCAGGGCTTGACCGGGGAGCTGTTTTTT. The entire variable domain, with the rest obtained from reference TRBV28 and TRBJ2-2, is as follows: DVKVTQSSRYLVKRTGEKVFLECVQDMDHENMFWYRQDPGLGLRLIYFSYDVKMKEKGDIPEGYSVSREKKERFSLILESASTNQTSMYLCASSFSQGLTGELFFGEGSRLTVL.

Here the CDR3 reads CASSAGSRNNEQFF. CDR3 nucleotides: TGTGCCAGCAGCGCCGGGTCTAGGAACAATGAGCAGTTCTTC. The chain has TRBV6-5 and TRBJ2-1; D is unresolved. The CDR3 runs 14 residues. Germline-derived CDR1 and CDR2 are MNHEY and SVGAGI. V lost 6 bases and J lost 5, with 14 bases in between.

The rearrangement uses TRBV6-4 and TRBJ2-7, with TRBD1 identical over 7 bases. V shed 4 bases, J shed 4 bases, and the junction held 4 bases outside the gene matches. Germline V gene data show CDR1 as MRHNA and CDR2 as SNTAGT. CDR3 length: 13 amino acids. CDR3 DNA sequence: TGTGCCAGCAGTGTCGAACAGGGGTACGAGCAGTACTTC. Translating it yields CASSVEQGYEQYF.

This sequence joins TRBV6-5 and TRBJ2-7; TRBD1 matches 9 bases. J was trimmed by 4 bases and V by 0 bases; bases with no gene match: 4. The CDR3 spans 15 residues. Per the germline V gene, CDR1 is MNHEY and CDR2 is SVGAGI. The CDR3 DNA reads as TGTGCCAGCAGTTACTCGGGACAGGGTGGTTACGAGCAGTACTTC. This codes for CASSYSGQGGYEQYF.

The chain couples TRBV19 to TRBJ1-1; 7 nucleotides line up with TRBD1. CDR1 and CDR2 (germline): LNHDA, SQIVND (reference sequence). With V trimmed by 8 bases and J by 3 bases, 12 bases remained unmatched. The CDR3 loop spans 15 amino acids. The CDR3 protein is CASSPVQGDDTEAFF. CDR3 DNA: TGTGCCAGTTCCCCGGTGCAGGGGGATGACACTGAAGCTTTCTTT.

The chain couples TRBV11-2 to TRBJ2-5; D is undetermined. The CDR3 covers 10 residues. Germline values: CDR1 SGHAT, CDR2 FQNNGV. Trimming removed 8 bases from V and 4 bases from J, with 5 bases in between. The CDR3 nucleotides are TGTGCCAGCGGCGGAGAGACCCAGTACTTC. Its translation is CASGGETQYF.

The count of this clone is one. This sequence joins TRBV12-5 and TRBJ2-7, with TRBD1 matching 10 bases. Germline loops: CDR1 LGHNT, CDR2 FRNRAP. After removal of 5 bases from V and 7 bases from J, the junction contained 8 bases not matched to a gene. The CDR3 has 14 residues. The CDR3: CASGPGTGAWEQYF. The CDR3 nucleotides are TGTGCTAGTGGTCCCGGGACAGGGGCGTGGGAGCAGTACTTC.

The rearrangement links TRBV3-1 (or the pseudogene TRBV3-2) to TRBJ2-1; 11 bases line up with TRBD1. Germline values: CDR1 LGHDT, CDR2 YNNKEL (reference sequence). J lost 15 bases, V lost 6 bases, and 13 bases had no gene match. The CDR3 has 14 residues. The CDR3 DNA is TGTGCCAGCAGAGATCAAACAGAGGACAGGGGGCCGTTCTTC. As protein: CASRDQTEDRGPFF.

The J gene is TRBJ2-1, the V gene TRBV5-1, with 7 bases that match TRBD2. The ends lost 1 base at V and 7 bases at J; junction bases unmatched: 8. The CDR3 contains 15 residues. CDR1 is SGHRS, CDR2 YFSETQ, per germline. This CDR3 is CASSLMDPGGNEQFF. The CDR3 DNA reads TGCGCCAGCAGCTTGATGGATCCCGGGGGGAATGAGCAGTTCTTC.

The rearrangement uses TRBV29-1 and TRBJ1-1; no firm D call. Germline assignment: CDR1 SQVTM and CDR2 ANQGSEA. This CDR3 is built from 16 residues. The germline V and J ends were trimmed by 7 bases and 4 bases, with 25 bases remaining between them. CDR3 bases: TGCAGCGCTAAACGAACCGGAGGGATCGGATTCACTGAAGCTTTCTTT. As protein: CSAKRTGGIGFTEAFF.

There are a few counts of this clone. The chain employs TRBV11-3 and TRBJ1-2, with 8 positions matching TRBD1. The V and J ends lost 5 bases and 4 bases, in that order; junction bases with no gene match: 6. Germline loops: CDR1 SGHNT, CDR2 YENEEA. CDR3 size: 14 residues. In DNA, the CDR3 is TGTGCCAGCAGCGACCCAGGGGGCGTCTATGGCTACACCTTC. It is translated as CASSDPGGVYGYTF.

The chain carries TRBV27 and TRBJ1-1; D gene unclear. CDR1 is MNHEY and CDR2 is SMNVEV in the germline V gene (reference sequence). Trimming took 3 bases from V and 1 from J, leaving 9 bases between them. This CDR3 contains 14 residues. CDR3 nucleotides: TGTGCCAGCAGTTTTCGGGGTAAGAACACTGAAGCTTTCTTT. Amino acids: CASSFRGKNTEAFF.

The chain combines TRBV5-5 with TRBJ2-5; possible D gene TRBD2, 5 bases. Per germline, CDR1 SGHKS and CDR2 YYEKEE (reference sequence). The length of the CDR3 is 13 residues. Trimming left V 5 bases short and J 5 bases short, with 13 bases between. The CDR3 reads CASSFSGWETQYF. The CDR3 nucleotides are TGTGCCAGCAGTTTCTCGGGGTGGGAGACCCAGTACTTC.

This chain connects TRBV10-2 to TRBJ2-2, with D tentatively TRBD2 (6 bases). CDR3 size: 13 residues. Germline CDR1 WSHSY, CDR2 SAAADI. The V gene lost 7 bases and the J gene lost 2 bases, with 8 bases spanning the gap. The CDR3 protein is CASIGTNTGELFF. The CDR3 bases are TGCGCCAGCATTGGGACTAACACCGGGGAGCTGTTTTTT.

This chain connects TRBV9 to TRBJ2-7; TRBD1 is a possible D gene (5 bases). CDR1 is SGDLS, CDR2 YYNGEE, per germline. CDR3 length equals 14 residues. Trimming took off 0 bases at V and 2 bases at J, with 9 bases between the two ends. The CDR3 here is CASSVEGRTYEQYF. Written as DNA, the CDR3 is TGTGCCAGCAGCGTAGAGGGGCGTACCTACGAGCAGTACTTC.